Listed below are T cell receptor beta chains from one sample, sequenced in a study of shared clonotypes between healthy human individuals. Libraries were prepared by immunoSEQ multiplex PCR; TCRdb keeps only in-frame clonotypes and omits some of them. The profile shows millions of clones, 90% to 95% of them singletons. What was sequenced was naive CD8+ T cells from PBMCs. These receptors came from a man aged 18 to 35 in good health. Some clones in this sample may be carry-over from other donors' samples. Both conserved end residues are part of each CDR3. D genes are given only for firm matches. Size values are once, few and many counts, or a class for expanded clones, and some rows have none.

D gene: NA
V gene: TRBV28
clone size: NA
J gene: TRBJ2-3
CDR3 length: 16
CDR3 protein: CASSSSWGPGQDTQYF
CDR3 DNA: TGTGCCAGCAGCTCCTCATGGGGCCCCGGCCAGGATACGCAGTATTTT

D gene: TRBD1
V gene: TRBV7-8
clone size: NA
J gene: TRBJ2-7
CDR3 length: 15
CDR3 protein: CASSSTGTGALEQYF
CDR3 DNA: TGTGCCAGCAGCTCAACCGGGACAGGGGCTTTAGAGCAGTACTTC

D gene: NA
V gene: TRBV7-8
clone size: NA
J gene: TRBJ2-7
CDR3 length: 12
CDR3 protein: CASTGSSYEQYF
CDR3 DNA: TGTGCCAGCACGGGGTCCAGCTACGAGCAGTACTTC

D gene: NA
V gene: TRBV10-2
clone size: NA
J gene: TRBJ1-5
CDR3 length: 13
CDR3 protein: CASSVQENQPQHF
CDR3 DNA: TGCGCCAGCAGTGTACAGGAGAATCAGCCCCAGCATTTT

D gene: TRBD2
V gene: TRBV4-2
clone size: NA
J gene: TRBJ2-1
CDR3 length: 17
CDR3 protein: CASSQEAGGLSYNEQFF
CDR3 DNA: TGTGCCAGCAGCCAAGAGGCGGGAGGGCTTTCCTACAATGAGCAGTTCTTC

D gene: TRBD1
V gene: TRBV7-2
clone size: NA
J gene: TRBJ2-7
CDR3 length: 15
CDR3 protein: CASSLAPTGFREQYF
CDR3 DNA: TGTGCCAGCAGCTTAGCGCCGACAGGGTTTAGAGAGCAGTACTTC

D gene: NA
V gene: TRBV13
clone size: NA
J gene: TRBJ2-7
CDR3 length: 14
CDR3 protein: CASSLETPAYEQYF
CDR3 DNA: TGTGCCAGCAGCTTAGAGACACCCGCCTACGAGCAGTACTTC

D gene: NA
V gene: TRBV7-2
clone size: NA
J gene: TRBJ2-7
CDR3 length: 12
CDR3 protein: CASSFPYYEQYF
CDR3 DNA: TGTGCCAGCAGCTTCCCATACTACGAGCAGTACTTC

D gene: TRBD2
V gene: TRBV30
clone size: NA
J gene: TRBJ2-1
CDR3 length: 17
CDR3 protein: CAWAPRLTHVAGNEQFF
CDR3 DNA: TGTGCCTGGGCTCCCCGACTAACCCACGTAGCGGGCAATGAGCAGTTCTTC

D gene: TRBD1
V gene: TRBV7-3
clone size: NA
J gene: TRBJ2-5
CDR3 length: 17
CDR3 protein: CASTHLRTGKDQETQYF
CDR3 DNA: TGTGCCAGCACCCACTTAAGGACAGGGAAGGACCAAGAGACCCAGTACTTC

D gene: TRBD2
V gene: TRBV6-5
clone size: NA
J gene: TRBJ2-2
CDR3 length: 15
CDR3 protein: CASSTRLAATGELFF
CDR3 DNA: TGTGCCAGCAGTACCAGACTAGCGGCGACCGGGGAGCTGTTTTTT

D gene: NA
V gene: TRBV6-6
clone size: NA
J gene: TRBJ1-1
CDR3 length: 16
CDR3 protein: CASSYSRERMNTEAFF
CDR3 DNA: TGTGCCAGCAGTTACTCGAGAGAGCGCATGAACACTGAAGCTTTCTTT

D gene: TRBD2
V gene: TRBV15
clone size: NA
J gene: TRBJ2-1
CDR3 length: 15
CDR3 protein: CATSRVAGGRNEQFF
CDR3 DNA: TGTGCCACCAGCAGAGTTGCGGGAGGTAGGAATGAGCAGTTCTTC

D gene: NA
V gene: TRBV5-6
clone size: NA
J gene: TRBJ2-2
CDR3 length: 16
CDR3 protein: CASSSLRSGNTGELFF
CDR3 DNA: TGTGCCAGCAGCTCACTAAGATCAGGGAACACCGGGGAGCTGTTTTTT

D gene: TRBD2
V gene: TRBV2
clone size: NA
J gene: TRBJ2-7
CDR3 length: 16
CDR3 protein: CASRISLLAGVYEQYF
CDR3 DNA: TGTGCCAGCCGAATCTCCCTTCTAGCGGGGGTCTACGAGCAGTACTTC

D gene: TRBD2
V gene: TRBV4-3
clone size: NA
J gene: TRBJ2-7
CDR3 length: 15
CDR3 protein: CASSQGLAVTYEQYF
CDR3 DNA: TGCGCCAGCAGCCAGGGACTAGCGGTGACCTACGAGCAGTACTTC

D gene: TRBD2
V gene: TRBV5-5
clone size: NA
J gene: TRBJ2-1
CDR3 length: 17
CDR3 protein: CASSLALAGGSYNEQFF
CDR3 DNA: TGTGCCAGCAGCTTGGCGTTAGCGGGAGGATCCTACAACGAGCAGTTCTTC

D gene: TRBD2
V gene: TRBV28
clone size: NA
J gene: TRBJ2-7
CDR3 length: 14
CDR3 protein: CASSSPSGSLEQYF
CDR3 DNA: TGTGCCAGCAGCAGTCCTAGCGGGAGTCTCGAGCAGTACTTC

D gene: TRBD1
V gene: TRBV27
clone size: NA
J gene: TRBJ2-7
CDR3 length: 12
CDR3 protein: CASSRDRVGQYF
CDR3 DNA: TGTGCCAGCAGCCGGGACAGGGTAGGGCAGTACTTC

D gene: TRBD2
V gene: TRBV28
clone size: NA
J gene: TRBJ2-7
CDR3 length: 16
CDR3 protein: CASSNWREGLSREQYF
CDR3 DNA: TGTGCCAGCAGCAACTGGAGGGAGGGGCTTTCACGCGAGCAGTACTTC

D gene: TRBD1
V gene: TRBV14
clone size: NA
J gene: TRBJ1-1
CDR3 length: 14
CDR3 protein: CASSHSQGATEAFF
CDR3 DNA: TGTGCCAGCAGCCATTCACAGGGGGCAACTGAAGCTTTCTTT

D gene: NA
V gene: TRBV7-9
clone size: NA
J gene: TRBJ2-1
CDR3 length: 17
CDR3 protein: CASSLKPIGSSYNEQFF
CDR3 DNA: TGTGCCAGCAGCTTAAAACCCATTGGAAGCTCCTACAATGAGCAGTTCTTC

D gene: TRBD2
V gene: TRBV4-3
clone size: NA
J gene: TRBJ2-3
CDR3 length: 21
CDR3 protein: CASSQERGPTTSGSFTDTQYF
CDR3 DNA: TGCGCCAGCAGCCAAGAAAGGGGGCCGACTACTAGCGGGAGTTTCACAGATACGCAGTATTTT

D gene: TRBD1
V gene: TRBV5-1
clone size: few
J gene: TRBJ1-1
CDR3 length: 15
CDR3 protein: CASSTETGGRTEAFF
CDR3 DNA: TGCGCCAGCAGCACGGAGACAGGGGGCCGGACTGAAGCTTTCTTT

D gene: NA
V gene: TRBV29-1
clone size: NA
J gene: TRBJ2-7
CDR3 length: 12
CDR3 protein: CSGGGGAYEQYF
CDR3 DNA: TGCAGCGGGGGAGGGGGGGCCTACGAGCAGTACTTC

D gene: NA
V gene: TRBV27
clone size: NA
J gene: TRBJ1-5
CDR3 length: 14
CDR3 protein: CASSFRDMGQPQHF
CDR3 DNA: TGTGCCAGCAGTTTCCGGGACATGGGACAGCCCCAGCATTTT

D gene: NA
V gene: TRBV6-1
clone size: NA
J gene: TRBJ2-7
CDR3 length: 14
CDR3 protein: CASSERQGSYEQYF
CDR3 DNA: TGTGCCAGCAGTGAACGCCAGGGGTCCTACGAGCAGTACTTC

D gene: TRBD1
V gene: TRBV6-6
clone size: once
J gene: TRBJ1-4
CDR3 length: 14
CDR3 protein: CLSGQGVTNEKLFF
CDR3 DNA: TGTCTCTCGGGACAGGGGGTGACTAATGAAAAACTGTTTTTT

D gene: TRBD2
V gene: TRBV15
clone size: NA
J gene: TRBJ2-3
CDR3 length: 14
CDR3 protein: CATTPGGATDTQYF
CDR3 DNA: TGTGCCACCACCCCGGGGGGAGCCACAGATACGCAGTATTTT

D gene: TRBD2
V gene: TRBV28
clone size: NA
J gene: TRBJ2-2
CDR3 length: 17
CDR3 protein: CASSSLGTSFYTGELFF
CDR3 DNA: TGTGCCAGCAGTTCTCTCGGGACTAGTTTTTACACCGGGGAGCTGTTTTTT

D gene: NA
V gene: TRBV27
clone size: once
J gene: TRBJ2-7
CDR3 length: 14
CDR3 protein: CASSLSGLNYEQYF
CDR3 DNA: TGTGCCAGCAGTTTATCTGGACTGAATTACGAGCAGTACTTC

D gene: NA
V gene: TRBV7-9
clone size: NA
J gene: TRBJ1-1
CDR3 length: 13
CDR3 protein: CASSFGILTEAFF
CDR3 DNA: TGTGCCAGCAGCTTTGGCATCCTAACTGAAGCTTTCTTT

D gene: TRBD2
V gene: TRBV28
clone size: NA
J gene: TRBJ2-7
CDR3 length: 15
CDR3 protein: CASSLGLAGFYEQYF
CDR3 DNA: TGTGCCAGCAGTTTGGGACTAGCGGGATTCTACGAGCAGTACTTC

D gene: NA
V gene: TRBV30
clone size: NA
J gene: TRBJ1-1
CDR3 length: 12
CDR3 protein: CAWSVPGTEAFF
CDR3 DNA: TGTGCCTGGAGTGTTCCGGGGACTGAAGCTTTCTTT

D gene: NA
V gene: TRBV5-1
clone size: NA
J gene: TRBJ1-1
CDR3 length: 18
CDR3 protein: CASSLGGGLRKGSTEAFF
CDR3 DNA: TGCGCCAGCAGCTTGGGTGGAGGCCTGAGGAAAGGCAGCACTGAAGCTTTCTTT

D gene: TRBD1
V gene: TRBV27
clone size: NA
J gene: TRBJ2-7
CDR3 length: 16
CDR3 protein: CASSLGPGQGFDEQYF
CDR3 DNA: TGTGCCAGCAGTTTAGGCCCGGGACAGGGTTTCGACGAGCAGTACTTC

D gene: NA
V gene: TRBV27
clone size: NA
J gene: TRBJ2-7
CDR3 length: 13
CDR3 protein: CASSSYINHEQYF
CDR3 DNA: TGTGCCAGCAGTTCGTACATTAACCACGAGCAGTACTTC

D gene: NA
V gene: TRBV19
clone size: NA
J gene: TRBJ1-1
CDR3 length: 14
CDR3 protein: CASSIGQLNTEAFF
CDR3 DNA: TGTGCCAGTAGTATTGGGCAGTTGAACACTGAAGCTTTCTTT

D gene: NA
V gene: TRBV19
clone size: once
J gene: TRBJ1-5
CDR3 length: 14
CDR3 protein: CASSDRGVSQPQHF
CDR3 DNA: TGTGCCAGTAGTGATCGGGGGGTGAGTCAGCCCCAGCATTTT

D gene: TRBD1
V gene: TRBV6-6
clone size: NA
J gene: TRBJ1-1
CDR3 length: 15
CDR3 protein: CASSPATGGKFEAFF
CDR3 DNA: TGTGCCAGCAGTCCCGCGACAGGGGGCAAATTCGAAGCTTTCTTT

D gene: NA
V gene: TRBV29-1
clone size: NA
J gene: TRBJ1-1
CDR3 length: 16
CDR3 protein: CSVEDARVGSNTEAFF
CDR3 DNA: TGCAGCGTTGAAGATGCCAGGGTTGGTTCCAACACTGAAGCTTTCTTT

D gene: TRBD2
V gene: TRBV4-2
clone size: NA
J gene: TRBJ2-7
CDR3 length: 18
CDR3 protein: CASSHLSTSGRQAYEQYF
CDR3 DNA: TGTGCCAGCAGCCACCTCTCTACTAGCGGGAGGCAAGCCTACGAGCAGTACTTC

D gene: TRBD2
V gene: TRBV19
clone size: NA
J gene: TRBJ2-1
CDR3 length: 14
CDR3 protein: CASRASGTYNEQFF
CDR3 DNA: TGTGCCAGTCGGGCTAGCGGGACGTACAATGAGCAGTTCTTC

D gene: NA
V gene: TRBV28
clone size: once
J gene: TRBJ2-1
CDR3 length: 15
CDR3 protein: CASSSAPDIGAEQFF
CDR3 DNA: TGTGCCAGCAGTTCCGCCCCCGACATCGGTGCTGAGCAGTTCTTC

D gene: TRBD1
V gene: TRBV14
clone size: NA
J gene: TRBJ1-1
CDR3 length: 15
CDR3 protein: CASSQEDRGPGVAFF
CDR3 DNA: TGTGCCAGCAGCCAAGAGGACAGGGGCCCCGGGGTAGCTTTCTTT

D gene: TRBD1
V gene: TRBV6-5
clone size: NA
J gene: TRBJ1-2
CDR3 length: 15
CDR3 protein: CASSFRTGSAYGYTF
CDR3 DNA: TGTGCCAGCAGTTTCCGGACAGGCTCAGCCTATGGCTACACCTTC

D gene: TRBD2
V gene: TRBV28
clone size: NA
J gene: TRBJ2-1
CDR3 length: 17
CDR3 protein: CASSLLAGGPSYNEQFF
CDR3 DNA: TGTGCCAGCAGTCTCCTAGCGGGAGGGCCCTCATACAATGAGCAGTTCTTC

D gene: NA
V gene: TRBV7-6
clone size: NA
J gene: TRBJ2-1
CDR3 length: 13
CDR3 protein: CASSPRGSGEQFF
CDR3 DNA: TGTGCCAGCAGCCCCCGGGGTAGCGGTGAGCAGTTCTTC

D gene: NA
V gene: TRBV7-2
clone size: NA
J gene: TRBJ1-3
CDR3 length: 18
CDR3 protein: CASSPRRGTLGSGNTIYF
CDR3 DNA: TGTGCCAGCAGCCCCAGGAGGGGGACACTCGGATCCGGAAACACCATATATTTT

D gene: NA
V gene: TRBV7-9
clone size: NA
J gene: TRBJ2-2
CDR3 length: 16
CDR3 protein: CASSHDSGSNTGELFF
CDR3 DNA: TGTGCCAGCAGCCACGATAGCGGATCGAACACCGGGGAGCTGTTTTTT

D gene: NA
V gene: TRBV7-9
clone size: NA
J gene: TRBJ1-6
CDR3 length: 18
CDR3 protein: CASSPLSGGSSYNSPLHF
CDR3 DNA: TGTGCCAGCAGCCCCCTCTCGGGGGGGAGCTCCTATAATTCACCCCTCCACTTT

D gene: TRBD1
V gene: TRBV27
clone size: NA
J gene: TRBJ2-7
CDR3 length: 15
CDR3 protein: CASSLGTGGFYEQYF
CDR3 DNA: TGTGCCAGCAGTCTGGGGACAGGGGGATTTTACGAGCAGTACTTC

D gene: NA
V gene: TRBV6-5
clone size: NA
J gene: TRBJ1-3
CDR3 length: 13
CDR3 protein: CASSTTGSDTIYF
CDR3 DNA: TGTGCCAGCAGTACTACAGGGTCGGACACCATATATTTT

D gene: TRBD2
V gene: TRBV5-1
clone size: NA
J gene: TRBJ2-2
CDR3 length: 15
CDR3 protein: CASSFEGGLSGELFF
CDR3 DNA: TGCGCCAGCAGCTTCGAGGGAGGGCTGAGCGGGGAGCTGTTTTTT